The clone carrying this T cell receptor (beta chain) showed up just a few times. Its specificity is unknown. The sample is drawn from a study of cytomegalovirus exposure and HLA in healthy donors. CDR1 GTSNPN and CDR2 SVGIG come from the germline V gene (reference sequence). The CDR3 loop spans 14 amino acids. J gave up 1 base and V 5 bases, and 3 bases lay outside the gene matches. Amplification used 60 Vbeta primers and 13 Jbeta primers. This table comes from immunoSEQ multiplex PCR, and its TCRdb copy is limited to in-frame clones, with some not included. The sample carries 70,000 to 85,000 clones, approximately 60% recorded once. Study findings and constraints: HLA alleles were associated with some 17,000 TCR beta sequences in a later analysis at 0.05 false discovery rate. Serostatus for CMV was the only available immune exposure information. In a later analysis, most CMV-associated TCR beta chains appeared HLA-restricted.

Sequencing was carried out using PBMCs. V usage is TRBV30 and J usage is TRBJ1-2; TRBD1 matches at 11 bases. The receptor was derived from a male donor in good health and CMV-seropositive. In DNA, the CDR3 is TGTGCCTGGTGGGACAGGGGGTTTAACTATGGCTACACCTTC. Translation gives CAWWDRGFNYGYTF.